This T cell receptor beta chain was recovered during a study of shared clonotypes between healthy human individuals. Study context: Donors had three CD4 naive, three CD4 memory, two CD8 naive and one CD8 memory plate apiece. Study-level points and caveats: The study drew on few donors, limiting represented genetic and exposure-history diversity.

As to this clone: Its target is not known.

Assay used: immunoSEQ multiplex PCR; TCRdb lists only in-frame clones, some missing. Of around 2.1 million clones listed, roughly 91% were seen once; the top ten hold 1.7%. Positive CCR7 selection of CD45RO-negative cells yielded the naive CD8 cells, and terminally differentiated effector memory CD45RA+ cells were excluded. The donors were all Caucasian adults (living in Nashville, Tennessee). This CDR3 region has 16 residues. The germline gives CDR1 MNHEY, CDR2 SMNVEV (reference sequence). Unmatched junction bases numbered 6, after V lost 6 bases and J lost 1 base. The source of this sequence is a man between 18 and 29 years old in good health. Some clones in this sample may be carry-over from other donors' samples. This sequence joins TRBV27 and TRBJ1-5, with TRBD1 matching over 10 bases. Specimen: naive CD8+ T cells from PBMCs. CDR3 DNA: TGTGCCAGCAGATCTCGACAGGGGGCGAGCAATCAGCCCCAGCATTTT. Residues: CASRSRQGASNQPQHF.